The 27 T cell receptor beta chains listed next were all sequenced from one sample in a study of T and B cells in COVID-19 patients. Multiplex PCR with BIOMED2 TRB-A/B primer pools amplified TRB rearrangements. Each CDR3 protein is one row after TCRdb ran MiXCR on the multiplex PCR reads. The sample contains roughly 9,400 distinct CDR3 sequences, 28% of which appear only once. TRB was amplified from around 250-500 ng of blood genomic DNA. Sequencing was carried out using blood. The receptors were gathered from a human donor who had recovered from COVID-19.

This clonotype was counted ten times or more. The CDR3 reads CSVLGQGSNTEAFF. For the CDR3, the DNA is TGCAGCGTGCTAGGACAAGGATCGAACACTGAAGCTTTCTTT. This rearrangement joins TRBV29-1 to TRBJ1-1; the D gene is possibly TRBD1 (5 bases). This CDR3 has 14 amino acids. Germline values: CDR1 SQVTM, CDR2 ANQGSEA. V lost 6 bases and J lost 1, with 15 bases in between.

The chain couples TRBV6-2 or TRBV6-3 to TRBJ1-5; 10 bases fit TRBD1. Germline V gene lookup returns CDR1 MNHEY and CDR2 SVGEGT. The CDR3 runs 15 residues. With V trimmed by 5 bases and J by 7 bases, 8 bases remained unmatched. The CDR3 sequence is CASSPRGTGVQPQHF. The CDR3 DNA is TGTGCCAGCAGTCCACGGGGGACAGGGGTACAGCCCCAGCATTTT.

The chain couples TRBV14 to TRBJ1-1, with 10 nucleotides matching TRBD1. V was clipped by 6 bases and J by 4 bases; unmatched bases: 2. Germline V gene data show CDR1 as SGHDN and CDR2 as FVKESK. The CDR3 contains 13 residues. CDR3 bases: TGTGCCAGCAGGCGGACAGGGGGCACTGAAGCTTTCTTT. Amino acids: CASRRTGGTEAFF.

The CDR3 region has the DNA TGCGCCAGCAGCTTCCCAGGGACAGAAGGCTACACCTTC. It yields the protein CASSFPGTEGYTF. The chain links TRBV5-1 to TRBJ1-2; 7 bases fit TRBD1. The V gene's germline CDR1 is SGHRS and CDR2 YFSETQ. The CDR3 is 13 amino acids. Trimming cost V 2 bases and J 8 bases; bases outside gene matches: 6.

In this sample, this clonotype turned up a few times. CDR3 DNA sequence: TGCAGTGCTAGGCGTACAGGGACTAGCGGGGCGAGCTCCTACGAGCAGTACTTC. Translating it yields CSARRTGTSGASSYEQYF. The genes are TRBV20-1 and TRBJ2-7, with 13 bases fitting TRBD2. The CDR3 runs 18 residues. CDR1 is DFQATT and CDR2 is SNEGSKA in the germline V gene (reference sequence). Trimming took 3 bases from V and 0 from J; bases not matched to a gene: 11.

This chain links TRBV6-5 with TRBJ1-5; D is uncertain. The V end lost 5 bases, the J end lost 4 bases, and 9 bases lay between the germline ends. Germline CDR1 and CDR2: MNHEY and SVGAGI. The CDR3 has 13 residues. CDR3 sequence reads: CASSDDRNQPQHF. CDR3 bases: TGTGCCAGCAGTGACGATCGGAATCAGCCCCAGCATTTT.

The rearrangement uses TRBV6-5 and TRBJ2-6; D gene uncertain. Germline V gives CDR1 MNHEY, CDR2 SVGAGI. V lost 6 bases to trimming and J lost 2 bases, with 11 bases between them. There are 15 residues in the CDR3. CDR3 DNA: TGTGCCAGCAGGGAAGGGAAGGCTGGGGCCAACGTCCTGACTTTC. Encoded protein: CASREGKAGANVLTF.

V gene TRBV29-1 combines with J gene TRBJ1-1; 12 bases fit TRBD1. This CDR3 spans 16 amino acids. The V segment lost 5 bases and the J segment 0 bases; nucleotides outside the gene matches: 7. Germline V CDR1 and CDR2: SQVTM, ANQGSEA. Written as DNA, the CDR3 is TGCAGCGTTAGAGCCGGGACAGGGGGCATGAACACTGAAGCTTTCTTT. Amino acid sequence: CSVRAGTGGMNTEAFF.

The chain links TRBV2 to TRBJ2-3; TRBD1 is a possible D gene (5 bases). This CDR3 has 15 amino acids. Germline V gives CDR1 SNHLY, CDR2 FYNNEI. V was shortened by 1 base and J by 5 bases, with 13 bases between the two germline ends. CDR3 loop: CASSEGLGAGDTQYF. CDR3 DNA: TGTGCCAGCAGTGAAGGGTTAGGGGCTGGAGATACGCAGTATTTT.

This clonotype was picked up a small number of times. The gene calls are TRBV30 and TRBJ2-3, with D hard to call. This CDR3 is 12 amino acids long. V dropped 1 base and J dropped 7 bases, with 9 bases sitting between them. From germline, CDR1 is GTSNPN and CDR2 SVGIG (reference sequence). CDR3 in amino acids: CAWSEWSHTQYF. For the CDR3, the DNA is TGTGCCTGGAGTGAATGGTCCCATACGCAGTATTTT.

This clonotype rates as medium-sized. The chain has TRBV19 and TRBJ2-7; 7 bases are shared with TRBD2. The length of the CDR3 is 10 residues. From germline, CDR1 is LNHDA and CDR2 SQIVND (reference sequence). Germline trimming cut 4 bases from V and 12 bases from J; bases unmatched to any gene: 3. As DNA, the CDR3 is TGTGCCAGTAGTAGTCGGACTAGGTACTTC. This codes for CASSSRTRYF. The full variable domain, rest sourced from reference TRBV19 and TRBJ2-7, is DGGITQSPKYLFRKEGQNVTLSCEQNLNHDAMYWYRQDPGQGLRLIYYSQIVNDFQKGDIAEGYSVSREKKESFPLTVTSAQKNPTAFYLCASSSRTRYFGPGTRLTVT.

Of note for this clonotype: The junction and the germline gene differ at one end; a read error may be behind it. This chain links TRBV6-1 with TRBJ1-1; D remains unclear. The CDR3 contains 14 residues. In germline, CDR1 is MNHNS, CDR2 SASEGT. The CDR3 nucleotides are TGTGCCATCAGTGAGCCGCTAAAACAGACTGAAGCTTTCTTT. This sequence encodes CAISEPLKQTEAFF.

This clonotype was counted between two and nine times. The V and J genes are TRBV18 and TRBJ1-3; TRBD1 matches 9 bases. The V gene end was trimmed by 4 bases and the J gene end by 6 bases; junction bases not matched to a gene: 10. Germline loops: CDR1 KGHSH, CDR2 LQKENI. The CDR3 sequence is 16 residues long. Here the CDR3 DNA reads TGTGCCAGCTCACGGCAACCGGGACAGGGTGAAAACACCATATATTTT. Translation: CASSRQPGQGENTIYF.

The V call is TRBV6-2 or TRBV6-3, the J call TRBJ1-5; weak D call: TRBD1 (5 bases). The CDR3 contains 15 residues. V was shortened by 5 bases and J by 9 bases, with 20 bases between the two germline ends. Germline V gene sequence: CDR1 MNHEY, CDR2 SVGEGT. CDR3 sequence reads: CASSGRTNTFWPQHF. CDR3 bases: TGTGCCAGCAGTGGTCGGACAAATACTTTCTGGCCCCAGCATTTT.

This clonotype is medium-sized in the sample. This sequence joins TRBV29-1 and TRBJ1-2; 9 bases align to TRBD1. Looked up from germline, CDR1 is SQVTM and CDR2 is ANQGSEA. The CDR3 is 14 amino acids. J was trimmed by 1 base and V by 7 bases; bases with no gene match: 7. The CDR3 region is CSAATGGVNYGYTF. The CDR3 DNA follows: TGCAGCGCCGCGACAGGGGGAGTTAACTATGGCTACACCTTC.

This clonotype was counted only a few times. The V gene is TRBV5-4, the J gene TRBJ1-1; no firm D call. V was pared by 0 bases and J by 2 bases, with 5 bases between. The CDR3 covers 13 residues. Germline CDR1 SGHNT, CDR2 YYREEE (reference sequence). The CDR3, as DNA: TGTGCCAGCAGCTTGGATCCAAACACTGAAGCTTTCTTT. Translating it yields CASSLDPNTEAFF.

The chain employs TRBV7-2 and TRBJ2-7, with D perhaps TRBD1 (7 bases). Germline CDR1 reads SGHTA; CDR2 reads FQGNSA. Trimming cost V 1 base and J 0 bases, with 13 bases left between them. This CDR3 has 16 residues. This CDR3 is CASSLDAGQFSYEQYF. CDR3 DNA sequence: TGTGCCAGCAGCTTAGACGCGGGACAGTTCTCCTACGAGCAGTACTTC. The full variable domain, rest sourced from reference TRBV7-2 and TRBJ2-7, is GAGVSQSPSNKVTEKGKDVELRCDPISGHTALYWYRQSLGQGLEFLIYFQGNSAPDKSGLPSDRFSAERTGGSVSTLTIQRTQQEDSAVYLCASSLDAGQFSYEQYFGPGTRLTVT.

Relative to its sample, this clonotype is medium-sized. The V gene is TRBV29-1, the J gene TRBJ1-2; TRBD1 aligns across 7 bases. The trim removed 4 bases at V and 4 bases at J, leaving 3 bases unmatched. CDR1 is SQVTM, CDR2 ANQGSEA, per germline. The CDR3 is 12 residues long. The CDR3 loop reads CSVAKGAYGYTF. The CDR3 nucleotides are TGCAGCGTTGCTAAGGGGGCCTATGGCTACACCTTC.

This clonotype has more than one count but fewer than ten. The chain joins TRBV15 to TRBJ1-3; D gene uncertain. The ends were cut back, 6 bases at V and 0 bases at J, with 9 bases in the middle. The CDR3 length is 14 residues. Germline V gene sequence: CDR1 LNHNV, CDR2 YYDKDF (reference sequence). The CDR3 sequence is CATRKSSSGNTIYF. CDR3 bases: TGTGCCACCAGGAAGAGCAGCTCTGGAAACACCATATATTTT.

Judged by abundance, this clonotype is medium-sized (0.01 to 0.1%). The chain carries TRBV11-1 and TRBJ2-3, with D uncertain. CDR1 and CDR2 from the germline V gene are SGHAT and FQDESV (reference sequence). V was cut by 1 base and J by 5 bases, with 7 bases left in between. The CDR3 consists of 13 residues. CDR3 bases: TGTGCCAGCAGCTTAGGGGAAGTAGATACGCAGTATTTT. It encodes CASSLGEVDTQYF.

This clonotype showed up just a few times. The chain links TRBV27 to TRBJ1-1; no definite D call. CDR3 length: 15 residues. The germline V and J ends were trimmed by 5 bases and 8 bases, with 21 bases remaining between them. Germline V gives CDR1 MNHEY, CDR2 SMNVEV (reference sequence). The CDR3 region has the DNA TGTGCCAGCAGTGAGCAGTTCACCGGAGGCGGAGAAGCTTTCTTT. This encodes CASSEQFTGGGEAFF.

The rearrangement uses TRBV7-9 and TRBJ2-5, with TRBD2 matching 8 bases. Germline CDR1 and CDR2: SEHNR and FQNEAQ (reference sequence). The CDR3 length is 12 residues. The CDR3 DNA sequence: TGTTCCGGGGGGGAGCGGGAAGAGACCCAGTACTTC. Translation gives CSGGEREETQYF.

Sample share makes this clonotype medium-sized. J is TRBJ1-2 and V is TRBV29-1; D uncertain. Per the germline V gene, CDR1 is SQVTM and CDR2 is ANQGSEA. V was shortened by 1 base and J by 8 bases, with 17 bases between the two germline ends. The CDR3 loop spans 14 amino acids. For the CDR3, the DNA is TGCAGCGTTGAAGGCACGAGGGTAAGAGAGGGCTACACCTTC. Its translation: CSVEGTRVREGYTF.

The chain couples TRBV6-6 to TRBJ2-7; D possibly uses TRBD1 or TRBD2 (6 bases each). The germline V gene encodes CDR1 MNHNY and CDR2 SVGAGI (reference sequence). The V and J ends lost 6 bases and 0 bases respectively, with 18 bases between them. The CDR3 consists of 16 residues. CDR3: CASSREGGAGSYEQYF. The CDR3 DNA reads TGTGCCAGCAGCCGAGAGGGGGGCGCCGGCTCCTACGAGCAGTACTTC.

This clonotype has just a few counts. The chain couples TRBV29-1 to TRBJ1-1, with TRBD1 identical over 10 bases. The trim removed 1 base at V and 4 bases at J, leaving 0 bases unmatched. The CDR3 sequence is 13 residues long. Looked up from germline, CDR1 is SQVTM and CDR2 is ANQGSEA. The CDR3 loop is CSVEGTGGTEAFF. As DNA, the CDR3 is TGCAGCGTTGAAGGGACAGGGGGCACTGAAGCTTTCTTT.

This clonotype was picked up many times. The chain links TRBV10-3 to TRBJ2-2; D may be TRBD1 or TRBD2 (5 bases each). Germline V CDR1 and CDR2: ENHRY, SYGVKD. Trimming removed 4 bases from V and 2 bases from J, with 8 bases in between. The CDR3 extends over 14 amino acids. As DNA, the CDR3 is TGTGCCATCAGTGCCGGGGCTAACACCGGGGAGCTGTTTTTT. Protein product: CAISAGANTGELFF.

The chain combines TRBV25-1 with TRBJ1-4; weak D call: TRBD1 (5 bases). Trimming left V 2 bases short and J 4 bases short, with 14 bases between. Germline values: CDR1 MGHDK, CDR2 SYGVNS. CDR3 length: 16 residues. The DNA of the CDR3 is TGTGCCAGCAGTGAACCTCTGACAGCGGGTAATGAAAAACTGTTTTTT. This codes for CASSEPLTAGNEKLFF.